The 26 T cell receptor beta chains given below trace back to one sample, sequenced in a study of T cells in Graves' hyperthyroidism and ophthalmopathy (dated by TCRdb to 2018 to 2020). The receptor library was made with multiplex PCR. Sequencing instrument: Illumina HiSeq 2000. The TCR beta CDR3 regions were amplified from the RNA transcripts. A first-round RT-PCR of the TCR CDR3 used the HTBI primer set with the Qiagen OneStep RT-PCR kit. The raw public reads went through TCRdb reprocessing: fastp at Q25, MiXCR clone calling, in-frame beta chains kept. CDR3 protein duplicates are merged, each entry listing the most common genes and DNA. A total of about 560,000 distinct CDR3 sequences appear in this sample, 46% of them only once. The ten largest clones capture just under 8.5% of the sample. Input material: peripheral blood or thyroid tissue (not recorded which). These receptor sequences come from a woman under 30 with Graves' hyperthyroidism. Donor details come from another sample of the same person, matched by shared clones.

CDR3 DNA: TGTGCCAGCAGTGGGGTCGACTATGGCTACACCTTC. Translating gives CASSGVDYGYTF. The chain links TRBV2 to TRBJ1-2; D gene ambiguous. CDR3 length equals 12 residues. Trimming took off 4 bases at V and 3 bases at J, with 6 bases between the two ends. The germline V gene has CDR1 SNHLY and CDR2 FYNNEI.

J is TRBJ1-2 and V is TRBV7-4; TRBD1 might be the D (6 bases). The germline V gene has CDR1 SGHVT and CDR2 SQSDAQ. The CDR3 is 17 residues long. V lost 3 bases, J lost 2 bases, and 19 bases lay in between. The CDR3 here is CASSLEAGALGNYGYTF. In nucleotides, the CDR3 is TGTGCCAGCAGCTTGGAGGCAGGGGCGCTTGGCAACTATGGCTACACCTTC.

The V and J genes are TRBV5-1 and TRBJ1-2; TRBD1 matches 7 bases. V lost 2 bases, J lost 3 bases, and 1 base stayed unmatched. Germline V gene data show CDR1 as SGHRS and CDR2 as YFSETQ. The CDR3 covers 13 residues. The CDR3 protein is CASSLQGHYGYTF. CDR3 coding DNA: TGCGCCAGCAGCTTACAGGGGCACTATGGCTACACCTTC.

This clonotype was seen more than once but under ten times. The chain combines TRBV7-9 with TRBJ2-5; D possibly corresponds to TRBD2 (5 bases). The J call may be incorrect, as the DNA end agrees better with TRBJ2-1. Per the germline V gene, CDR1 is SEHNR and CDR2 is FQNEAQ (reference sequence). CDR3 length equals 11 residues. The CDR3 sequence is CASSTGNEQFF. Written as DNA, the CDR3 is TGTGCCAGCAGCACGGGGAATGAGCAGTTCTTC.

The chain couples TRBV10-2 to TRBJ1-5, with 9 positions matching TRBD1. With V trimmed by 8 bases and J by 10 bases, 15 bases remained unmatched. Germline V gene lookup returns CDR1 WSHSY and CDR2 SAAADI. This CDR3 comprises 15 residues. As DNA, the CDR3 is TGCGCCAGCGGGACAGGGTTGGGGATTTTGTTACCCCAGCATTTT. It encodes CASGTGLGILLPQHF.

This clonotype occurred a few times. The V and J genes are TRBV9 and TRBJ1-3; possibly TRBD1 for D (5 bases). Trimming took 0 bases from V and 0 from J, leaving 7 bases between them. This CDR3 spans 15 amino acids. Germline V gene lookup returns CDR1 SGDLS and CDR2 YYNGEE. In nucleotides, the CDR3 is TGTGCCAGCAGCGTAGGGACATACTCTGGAAACACCATATATTTT. It yields the protein CASSVGTYSGNTIYF.

This chain connects TRBV2 to TRBJ1-5, with D uncertain. The CDR3 contains 15 residues. Per the germline V gene, CDR1 is SNHLY and CDR2 is FYNNEI. V gave up 2 bases and J gave up 9 bases, with 17 bases separating them. The CDR3, as DNA: TGTGCCAGCAGTGAACTAGGCGGAGTAGGGTCGCCCCAGCATTTT. Its protein product is CASSELGGVGSPQHF.

A word on this clonotype: Germline is not matched at one junction end, which may reflect a read error. The V gene is TRBV7-2, the J gene TRBJ1-5; weak D call: TRBD1 (5 bases). Germline V gene lookup returns CDR1 SGHTA and CDR2 FQGNSA. The CDR3 covers 14 residues. CDR3: CAGSLVGGNQPQHF. The CDR3 region has the DNA TGTGCCGGCAGCTTAGTAGGGGGCAATCAGCCCCAGCATTTT.

A note on this clonotype: This sequence may be a read error, since a much larger clone differs from it by one base. The chain couples TRBV10-3 to TRBJ2-5, with 10 bases that match TRBD2. This CDR3 spans 15 amino acids. With 0 bases clipped from V and 5 bases from J, the junction kept 3 bases outside the gene matches. Germline V lookup: CDR1 ENHRY, CDR2 SYGVKD. The CDR3 DNA is TGTGCCATCAGTGAGTCGATAGCGGGAGGCGAGACCCAGTACTTC. It yields the protein CAISESIAGGETQYF.

This clonotype was seen only once. The chain joins TRBV4-2 to TRBJ2-7, with D possibly matching TRBD2 (6 bases). Trimming shortened V by 9 bases and J by 3 bases, and 27 bases separated the two germline ends. This CDR3 region has 17 residues. Germline V gene lookup returns CDR1 LGHNA and CDR2 YNFKEQ. CDR3 amino acids: CASSLHHPPGTFYEQYF. The CDR3 DNA follows: TGTGCCAGTAGTCTCCATCATCCTCCCGGGACTTTCTACGAGCAGTACTTC.

The V and J genes are TRBV7-2 and TRBJ2-2; D perhaps matches TRBD2 (6 bases). The V gene lost 4 bases and the J gene lost 0 bases, with 12 bases spanning the gap. This CDR3 is 16 amino acids long. CDR1 is SGHTA and CDR2 is FQGNSA in the germline V gene. The CDR3 sequence is CASSWQGGTNTGELFF. In nucleotides, the CDR3 is TGTGCCAGCAGCTGGCAGGGAGGAACGAACACCGGGGAGCTGTTTTTT.

Note on this clonotype: Germline and junction disagree at one end, which may indicate a read error. The chain combines TRBV10-2 with TRBJ1-2; D may be TRBD1 (6 bases). CDR3 size: 15 residues. Germline CDR1 and CDR2: WSHSY and SAAADI. The CDR3 DNA reads TGTGCCAGCAGTGACAGGTCCGCCAACTACTATGGCTACACCTTC. It specifies CASSDRSANYYGYTF.

This clonotype was detected only once. This rearrangement joins TRBV9 to TRBJ1-2; no clear D. The CDR3 is 15 residues long. Germline CDR1 reads SGDLS; CDR2 reads YYNGEE. The DNA for the CDR3 is TGTGGCAGTAGCGTAGATTTGGGAGCTAACTATGGCTACACCTTC. Translating it yields CGSSVDLGANYGYTF.

This sequence joins TRBV12-3 or TRBV12-4 and TRBJ2-5; D is ambiguous. The V and J ends lost 4 bases and 1 base respectively, with 13 bases between them. CDR3 length: 15 residues. This chain's CDR3 is CASSSQGELQETQYF. The DNA for the CDR3 is TGTGCCAGCAGTTCGCAAGGAGAGCTCCAAGAGACCCAGTACTTC.

CDR3 region: CSYREGPINYGYTF. In nucleotides, the CDR3 is TGCAGCTACCGGGAGGGGCCTATTAACTATGGCTACACCTTC. This sequence joins TRBV29-1 and TRBJ1-2, with D tentatively TRBD1 (5 bases). This CDR3 contains 14 residues. V lost 8 bases, J lost 1 base, and 17 bases lay in between. Looked up from germline, CDR1 is SQVTM and CDR2 is ANQGSEA.

The chain carries TRBV27 and TRBJ2-7, with 9 bases matching TRBD2. V lost 4 bases and J lost 5; bases outside the gene matches: 9. The CDR3 spans 15 residues. Per the germline V gene, CDR1 is MNHEY and CDR2 is SMNVEV (reference sequence). CDR3 DNA sequence: TGTGCCAGCAGTTCCTTAGCGGGAGCGGCTAACGAGCAGTACTTC. Residues: CASSSLAGAANEQYF.

The chain recombines TRBV5-1 with TRBJ1-2, with no clear D. The CDR3 sequence is 12 residues long. Trimming stripped 4 bases from V and 5 bases from J, with 9 bases between. Germline loops: CDR1 SGHRS, CDR2 YFSETQ. The CDR3 sequence is CASSIDGYGYTF. CDR3 DNA sequence: TGCGCCAGCAGCATAGACGGGTATGGCTACACCTTC.

This clonotype was picked up one time. This chain connects TRBV2 to TRBJ2-7, with a possible D match to TRBD1 (6 bases). CDR1 and CDR2 from the germline V gene are SNHLY and FYNNEI. This CDR3 is 12 amino acids long. The V and J ends lost 1 base and 5 bases respectively, with 6 bases between them. The CDR3 spells CASSEGDNEQYF. For the CDR3, the DNA is TGTGCCAGCAGTGAAGGGGACAACGAGCAGTACTTC.

The chain recombines TRBV29-1 with TRBJ1-2, with no clear D. V lost 0 bases and J lost 5, with 10 bases in between. The CDR3 is made up of 13 amino acids. Germline V gene sequence: CDR1 SQVTM, CDR2 ANQGSEA. DNA for the CDR3: TGCAGCGTTGAAGAAGGGTCGGGGTATGGCTACACCTTC. Translation: CSVEEGSGYGYTF. The whole variable domain, filled in from reference TRBV29-1 and TRBJ1-2, reads SAVISQKPSRDICQRGTSLTIQCQVDSQVTMMFWYRQQPGQSLTLIATANQGSEATYESGFVIDKFPISRPNLTFSTLTVSNMSPEDSSIYLCSVEEGSGYGYTFGSGTRLTVV.

To note about this clonotype: Possible read error: a much larger clone is one base away. The chain uses TRBV5-1 and TRBJ1-6; the D is unclear. Germline-derived CDR1 and CDR2 are SGHRS and YFSETQ. This CDR3 is built from 14 residues. V lost 5 bases and J 8 bases, leaving 14 bases between the germline ends. The chain's CDR3 is CASRPAREDSPLHF. The CDR3 DNA is TGCGCCAGCAGGCCGGCAAGGGAGGATTCACCCCTCCACTTT.

The rearrangement joins TRBV18 to TRBJ1-5; D is perhaps TRBD1 (5 bases). CDR1 is KGHSH, CDR2 LQKENI, per germline. V dropped 2 bases and J dropped 8 bases, with 13 bases sitting between them. The CDR3 consists of 14 residues. The CDR3 here is CASSPAGGAKPQHF. CDR3 bases: TGTGCCAGCTCACCAGCCGGCGGGGCCAAGCCCCAGCATTTT.

This clonotype was detected once. One base away lies a much larger clone, so this may be a sequencing read error. The chain uses TRBV9 and TRBJ1-5, with TRBD1 as a possible D gene (6 bases). Germline values: CDR1 SGDLS, CDR2 YYNGEE. This CDR3 comprises 15 residues. V was clipped by 2 bases and J by 3 bases, with 12 bases between them. In nucleotides, the CDR3 is TGTGCCAGCAGCGTGGGGGGCAGGGTCAATCAGCCCCAGCATTTT. It translates to CASSVGGRVNQPQHF. Together with reference TRBV9 and TRBJ1-5, the CDR3 gives the full variable domain: DSGVTQTPKHLITATGQRVTLRCSPRSGDLSVYWYQQSLDQGLQFLIQYYNGEERAKGNILERFSAQQFPDLHSELNLSSLELGDSALYFCASSVGGRVNQPQHFGDGTRLSIL.

The chain carries TRBV11-2 and TRBJ2-3; TRBD1 or TRBD2 may be the D gene (6 bases each). This CDR3 region has 14 residues. Germline V gene lookup returns CDR1 SGHAT and CDR2 FQNNGV. The CDR3 DNA follows: TGTGCTAGCCCCAGGGGCGGGGGCACAGATACGCAGTATTTT. As protein: CASPRGGGTDTQYF.

At least ten counts were recorded for this clonotype. A clone one base away is much larger, so this may be a read error. The V and J genes are TRBV24-1 and TRBJ1-4; D uncertain. Germline lookup yields CDR1 KGHDR and CDR2 SFDVKD. Deletions cut 4 bases from V and 0 bases from J, with 5 bases between. This CDR3 spans 14 amino acids. The CDR3 is CATSEAATNEKLFF. The CDR3 DNA is TGTGCCACCAGTGAGGCAGCAACTAATGAAAAACTGTTTTTT.

The gene calls are TRBV13 and TRBJ1-2; 7 bases align to TRBD1. This CDR3 region has 17 residues. The ends lost 7 bases at V and 3 bases at J; junction bases unmatched: 17. In germline, CDR1 is PRHDT, CDR2 FYEKMQ (reference sequence). In DNA form, the CDR3 reads TGTGCCAGCACCTGTCCTAAGCTCCGGGACAGCGACTATGGCTACACCTTC. It is translated as CASTCPKLRDSDYGYTF.

Notes on this clonotype: Since a much larger clone is just one base distant, this may be a read error. The J gene is TRBJ2-7, the V gene TRBV2; 8 bases align to TRBD2. Per the germline V gene, CDR1 is SNHLY and CDR2 is FYNNEI. J lost 0 bases, V lost 6 bases, and 13 bases had no gene match. The CDR3 is made up of 17 amino acids. CDR3 in amino acids: CASSPRGSGISSYEQYF. CDR3 DNA: TGTGCCAGCAGCCCCCGGGGTAGCGGGATCAGCTCCTACGAGCAGTACTTC. Complete variable domain (other parts from reference TRBV2 and TRBJ2-7): EPEVTQTPSHQVTQMGQEVILRCVPISNHLYFYWYRQILGQKVEFLVSFYNNEISEKSEIFDDQFSVERPDGSNFTLKIRSTKLEDSAMYFCASSPRGSGISSYEQYFGPGTRLTVT.